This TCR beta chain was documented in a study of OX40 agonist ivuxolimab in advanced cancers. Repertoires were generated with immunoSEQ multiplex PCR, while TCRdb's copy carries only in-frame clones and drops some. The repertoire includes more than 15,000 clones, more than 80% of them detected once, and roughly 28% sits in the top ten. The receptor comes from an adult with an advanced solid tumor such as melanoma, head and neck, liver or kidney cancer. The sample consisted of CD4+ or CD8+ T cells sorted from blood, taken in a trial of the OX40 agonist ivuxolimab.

The DNA of the CDR3 is TGTGCCAGCAGTCCCCGGGAGGGGTCGAGTGAGCAGTTCTTC. Translation gives CASSPREGSSEQFF. This chain uses TRBV6-5 with TRBJ2-1, with 8 bases matching TRBD2. The CDR3 contains 14 residues. The V and J ends lost 5 bases and 9 bases, in that order; junction bases with no gene match: 9. From germline, CDR1 is MNHEY and CDR2 SVGAGI.